This T cell receptor (beta chain) was identified during a study of blood T cell repertoires in COVID-19. About the study: Some COVID-19 samples were acute and others convalescent; all came from the United States, Italy and Spain. PBMCs, B-cell-depleted T cells, or T cells provided the cDNA or gDNA that made up the material.

The CDR3 length is 15 residues. CDR1 and CDR2 from the germline V gene are LNHDA and SQIVND (reference sequence). Unmatched junction bases numbered 6, after V lost 5 bases and J lost 9 bases. Only a few counts were recorded for this clone. In the original processing: The assay estimated nucleated cells by amplifying reference gene primers. Using immunoSEQ multiplex PCR, the repertoire was profiled, and TCRdb retains in-frame clones only, with some absent. The DNA was the basis for D and trimming; V, J and clone size are from that table. Of around 160,000 clones listed, over 80% are singletons. V gene TRBV19 combines with J gene TRBJ2-2, with 13 nucleotides matching TRBD2. The sequence came from a woman between 40 and 55 years old with active or convalescent COVID-19. Sequencing input: peripheral blood. In DNA, the CDR3 is TGTGCCAGTAGTCCCTGGACTAGCGGGAGCCGGGAGCTGTTTTTT. This translates into CASSPWTSGSRELFF. Drawing the rest from reference TRBV19 and TRBJ2-2, the complete variable domain is DGGITQSPKYLFRKEGQNVTLSCEQNLNHDAMYWYRQDPGQGLRLIYYSQIVNDFQKGDIAEGYSVSREKKESFPLTVTSAQKNPTAFYLCASSPWTSGSRELFFGEGSRLTVL.